This T cell receptor beta chain was recovered during a study of blood T cells in healthy people across ages. Study information: Capture by template switching was about one barcoded beta molecule per two T cells. The study, taken as a whole, reports: Observed TCR beta diversity per million T cells went down as age went up. This fall followed a roughly linear course with age.

Through a sample-barcoded 5' primer and a J-beta primer mix, a second PCR was run for roughly 6 to 11 cycles. TCRdb used MiXCR to reprocess the 5' RACE reads, holding one entry per CDR3 protein. This table has about 600,000 distinct CDR3 sequences, about 45% appearing once. For this clonotype: No antigen is known for it.

The CDR3 loop spans 17 amino acids. The V gene end was trimmed by 1 base and the J gene end by 7 bases; junction bases not matched to a gene: 8. The germline V gene encodes CDR1 KGHDR and CDR2 SFDVKD. Sequenced sample: blood. The V and J genes are TRBV24-1 and TRBJ2-1; 11 nucleotides line up with TRBD2. The receptor was derived from a man older than 75 in good health. The CDR3 DNA sequence: TGTGCCACCAGTGATTTTCGGGCACTAGCGGGAGTTAATGAGCAGTTCTTC. Translation gives CATSDFRALAGVNEQFF.